This entry lists 27 T cell receptor beta chains sequenced from one sample in a study of lymphopenia after photon versus proton radiotherapy. TCRdb's table, derived via immunoSEQ multiplex PCR, lists solely in-frame clones and lacks some. The data contain approximately 30,000 clones, around 94% of them singletons. The sequencing used peripheral blood, collected from a patient treated with photon-based radiotherapy. These receptors all come from a woman in her fifties or sixties with cholangiocarcinoma.

The chain is built from TRBV9 and TRBJ2-2, with 7 bases matching TRBD2. The length of the CDR3 is 16 residues. The J segment lost 1 base and the V segment lost 0 bases, leaving 3 bases of the junction unmatched. Per germline, CDR1 SGDLS and CDR2 YYNGEE. The CDR3, as DNA: TGTGCCAGCAGCGTAGGACTAGCCGTGAACACCGGGGAGCTGTTTTTT. Its translation is CASSVGLAVNTGELFF.

The chain carries TRBV7-7 and TRBJ2-1; D is possibly TRBD1 (6 bases). CDR1 and CDR2 from the germline V gene are SSHAT and FNYEAQ (reference sequence). The V end lost 5 bases, the J end lost 0 bases, and 11 bases lay between the germline ends. This CDR3 comprises 15 residues. As DNA, the CDR3 is TGTGCCAGCAGCCGAGACAGGAGCTCCTACAATGAGCAGTTCTTC. This gives the protein CASSRDRSSYNEQFF. The variable domain in full, completed from reference TRBV7-7 and TRBJ2-1, reads GAGVSQSPRYKVTKRGQDVTLRCDPISSHATLYWYQQALGQGPEFLTYFNYEAQPDKSGLPSDRFSAERPEGSISTLTIQRTEQRDSAMYRCASSRDRSSYNEQFFGPGTRLTVL.

The rearrangement uses TRBV2 and TRBJ1-4, with D possibly matching TRBD1 (6 bases). With 4 bases removed from V and 1 base from J, the gap between germline ends came to 7 bases. Germline V gives CDR1 SNHLY, CDR2 FYNNEI. The CDR3 is 14 amino acids. CDR3 sequence reads: CASSVQGTNEKLFF. As DNA, the CDR3 is TGTGCCAGCAGTGTACAGGGAACTAATGAAAAACTGTTTTTT.

V and J are TRBV6-1 and TRBJ1-6, with D unresolved. CDR3 length equals 16 residues. The germline CDR1 and CDR2 sequences are MNHNS and SASEGT. V was trimmed by 4 bases and J by 0 bases, leaving 10 bases between them. The CDR3 loop is CASSARGFSYNSPLHF. The CDR3 DNA is TGTGCCAGCAGTGCAAGAGGATTCTCCTATAATTCACCCCTCCACTTT.

The CDR3 loop reads CASSKGRGGGGQETQYF. The CDR3 DNA reads as TGTGCCAGCAGCAAGGGCCGAGGTGGCGGAGGACAAGAGACCCAGTACTTC. The chain couples TRBV7-9 to TRBJ2-5, with a possible D match to TRBD2 (5 bases). Germline loops: CDR1 SEHNR, CDR2 FQNEAQ (reference sequence). The CDR3 is 17 amino acids. V was trimmed by 5 bases and J by 2 bases, leaving 21 bases between them.

This chain links TRBV9 with TRBJ1-1, with D possibly being TRBD1 (5 bases). CDR1 and CDR2 from the germline V gene are SGDLS and YYNGEE. Trimming pared 1 base from V and 4 bases from J, leaving 14 bases between. The CDR3 loop spans 15 amino acids. The DNA for the CDR3 is TGTGCCAGCAGCGTAAGTGTCCTCCAGGGCACTGAAGCTTTCTTT. This encodes CASSVSVLQGTEAFF.

J is TRBJ1-2 and V is TRBV4-1; D is possibly TRBD1 (5 bases). Germline-derived CDR1 and CDR2 are MGHRA and YSYEKL. The CDR3 has 13 amino acids. Trimming took 3 bases from V and 5 from J, leaving 10 bases between them. For the CDR3, the DNA is TGCGCCAGCAGCCATGACAGCGTATATGGCTACACCTTC. Translated, it gives CASSHDSVYGYTF.

The rearrangement links TRBV18 to TRBJ2-2; tentatively, D is TRBD2 (6 bases). This CDR3 comprises 14 residues. Trimming shortened V by 3 bases and J by 5 bases, and 10 bases separated the two germline ends. Germline assignment: CDR1 KGHSH and CDR2 LQKENI. CDR3 bases: TGTGCCAGCTCACCCGGGGCGGGAACCGGGGAGCTGTTTTTT. As protein: CASSPGAGTGELFF.

The V call is TRBV10-3, the J call TRBJ2-2; D unclear. The CDR3 extends over 15 amino acids. The ends were cut back, 2 bases at V and 1 base at J, with 8 bases in the middle. From germline, CDR1 is ENHRY and CDR2 SYGVKD. The CDR3 bases are TGTGCCATCAGTGAGACGGACCTGAACACCGGGGAGCTGTTTTTT. Protein sequence: CAISETDLNTGELFF.

This clone was recorded only once. V gene TRBV18 combines with J gene TRBJ2-4; 9 nucleotides align to TRBD2. J lost 7 bases, V lost 6 bases, and 16 bases had no gene match. The germline V gene has CDR1 KGHSH and CDR2 LQKENI. The CDR3 has 17 amino acids. Here the CDR3 reads CASSTFQGLAFSNIQYF. Written as DNA, the CDR3 is TGTGCCAGCTCGACTTTCCAGGGACTAGCTTTTTCGAACATTCAGTACTTC. Variable domain in full (rest from reference TRBV18 and TRBJ2-4): NAGVMQNPRHLVRRRGQEARLRCSPMKGHSHVYWYRQLPEEGLKFMVYLQKENIIDESGMPKERFSAEFPKEGPSILRIQQVVRGDSAAYFCASSTFQGLAFSNIQYFGAGTRLSVL.

The rearrangement joins TRBV5-4 to TRBJ1-4, with D possibly being TRBD1 (6 bases). The CDR3 runs to 15 residues. V lost 6 bases to trimming and J lost 3 bases, with 15 bases between them. The germline CDR1 and CDR2 sequences are SGHNT and YYREEE (reference sequence). This CDR3 is CASKRMGAANEKLFF. Here the CDR3 DNA reads TGTGCCAGCAAGCGGATGGGGGCTGCTAATGAAAAACTGTTTTTT.

On this clone itself: The same CDR3 arises from other DNA sequences in this sample as well. The gene calls are TRBV29-1 and TRBJ1-1; D is ambiguous. There are 12 residues in the CDR3. Germline V gene sequence: CDR1 SQVTM, CDR2 ANQGSEA. V was trimmed by 1 base and J by 0 bases, leaving 3 bases between them. CDR3 in DNA: TGCAGCGTTGAAGGGATGAACACTGAAGCTTTCTTT. It codes for CSVEGMNTEAFF.

This chain joins TRBV29-1 and TRBJ1-2; unclear D gene. This CDR3 has 16 amino acids. The V gene's germline CDR1 is SQVTM and CDR2 ANQGSEA. The germline V and J ends were trimmed by 5 bases and 3 bases, with 22 bases remaining between them. The CDR3 DNA reads as TGCAGCGTTCTCCCTCCACTATACAAGTGGGACTATGGCTACACCTTC. Encoded protein: CSVLPPLYKWDYGYTF.

V is TRBV7-2 and J is TRBJ2-7; 8 nucleotides line up with TRBD2. Trimming took 6 bases from V and 5 from J; bases not matched to a gene: 15. The CDR3 contains 16 residues. Per the germline V gene, CDR1 is SGHTA and CDR2 is FQGNSA. This CDR3 is CASRPAGLAGGHEQYF. The CDR3 nucleotides are TGTGCCAGCAGACCCGCGGGGTTGGCGGGGGGCCACGAGCAGTACTTC.

The chain carries TRBV5-1 and TRBJ2-3, with TRBD2 identical over 16 bases. J gave up 6 bases and V 3 bases, and 10 bases lay outside the gene matches. The CDR3 is 18 residues long. Germline loops: CDR1 SGHRS, CDR2 YFSETQ. Here the CDR3 reads CASSSSGTSGGAKDTQYF. DNA for the CDR3: TGCGCCAGCAGCTCGTCCGGGACTAGCGGGGGGGCAAAGGATACGCAGTATTTT. The complete variable domain, with remaining parts taken from reference TRBV5-1 and TRBJ2-3, reads KAGVTQTPRYLIKTRGQQVTLSCSPISGHRSVSWYQQTPGQGLQFLFEYFSETQRNKGNFPGRFSGRQFSNSRSEMNVSTLELGDSALYLCASSSSGTSGGAKDTQYFGPGTRLTVL.

This chain joins TRBV5-1 and TRBJ1-2; maybe TRBD1 (5 bases). The CDR3 spans 14 residues. Germline V gene sequence: CDR1 SGHRS, CDR2 YFSETQ. Trimming took off 0 bases at V and 7 bases at J, with 13 bases between the two ends. The CDR3 is CASSLERGLSGYTF. CDR3 in DNA: TGCGCCAGCAGCTTGGAACGGGGGTTGAGTGGCTACACCTTC.

The CDR3 DNA is TGTGCCAGCAGTTTATCGGACCAGGGGAACACCATATATTTT. Protein sequence: CASSLSDQGNTIYF. The gene calls are TRBV27 and TRBJ1-3; a weak D match, TRBD1 (6 bases). Trimming removed 0 bases at V and 7 bases at J, with 10 bases between. Per germline, CDR1 MNHEY and CDR2 SMNVEV (reference sequence). The CDR3 is 14 residues long.

The chain links TRBV7-9 to TRBJ1-1, with a possible D match to TRBD1 (5 bases). Trimming stripped 5 bases from V and 5 bases from J, with 24 bases between. CDR1 and CDR2 from the germline V gene are SEHNR and FQNEAQ (reference sequence). The CDR3 totals 17 residues. The CDR3 sequence: CASSPRAGPVLETEAFF. Written as DNA, the CDR3 is TGTGCCAGCAGCCCAAGGGCAGGGCCGGTTTTGGAGACTGAAGCTTTCTTT.

CDR3 in amino acids: CASSYGGTGADTQYF. Here the CDR3 DNA reads TGTGCCAGCAGTTACGGAGGGACAGGGGCAGATACGCAGTATTTT. The rearrangement links TRBV6-5 to TRBJ2-3, with 10 bases lining up with TRBD1. The CDR3 is made up of 15 amino acids. Germline assignment: CDR1 MNHEY and CDR2 SVGAGI. V lost 2 bases, J lost 4 bases, and 3 bases stayed unmatched.

The genes are TRBV27 and TRBJ1-5, with 9 bases identical to TRBD1. V lost 6 bases to trimming and J lost 3 bases; unmatched junction nucleotides: 6. CDR3 length equals 15 residues. Germline lookup yields CDR1 MNHEY and CDR2 SMNVEV (reference sequence). CDR3 region: CASRGDRVVNQPQHF. Here the CDR3 DNA reads TGTGCCAGCAGGGGGGACAGGGTAGTCAATCAGCCCCAGCATTTT.

This sequence joins TRBV11-3 and TRBJ2-2; D ambiguous. The CDR3 totals 14 residues. The germline V and J ends were trimmed by 6 bases and 2 bases, with 10 bases remaining between them. Germline lookup yields CDR1 SGHNT and CDR2 YENEEA. CDR3 amino acids: CASRSWSNTGELFF. The CDR3 coding sequence is TGTGCCAGCAGGTCGTGGTCCAACACCGGGGAGCTGTTTTTT.

The chain recombines TRBV5-6 with TRBJ1-2; unclear D gene. Looked up from germline, CDR1 is SGHDT and CDR2 is YYEEEE. The CDR3 sequence is 14 residues long. V lost 0 bases and J 3 bases, leaving 9 bases between the germline ends. The CDR3 here is CASSLVEGDYGYTF. The CDR3 DNA reads TGTGCCAGCAGCTTGGTGGAGGGAGACTATGGCTACACCTTC. Together with reference TRBV5-6 and TRBJ1-2, the CDR3 gives the full variable domain: DAGVTQSPTHLIKTRGQQVTLRCSPKSGHDTVSWYQQALGQGPQFIFQYYEEEERQRGNFPDRFSGHQFPNYSSELNVNALLLGDSALYLCASSLVEGDYGYTFGSGTRLTVV.

The chain joins TRBV5-6 to TRBJ1-1, with TRBD1 as a possible D gene (5 bases). Trimming cost V 2 bases and J 2 bases, with 10 bases left between them. CDR1 and CDR2 (germline): SGHDT, YYEEEE. The CDR3 length is 14 residues. As DNA, the CDR3 is TGTGCCAGCAGCTTTCTCGACAGTAACACTGAAGCTTTCTTT. This gives the protein CASSFLDSNTEAFF.

The chain carries TRBV7-2 and TRBJ1-6, with D maybe TRBD1 (5 bases). CDR1 is SGHTA, CDR2 FQGNSA, per germline. Trimming stripped 4 bases from V and 16 bases from J, with 14 bases between. The CDR3 has 12 amino acids. The CDR3 nucleotides read TGTGCCAGCAGCTGGTCCGGGGGTCAACTCCACTTT. Its translation is CASSWSGGQLHF.

This chain links TRBV7-9 with TRBJ1-1; D gene ambiguous. CDR3 length: 13 residues. Trimming removed 3 bases at V and 1 base at J, with 6 bases between. Germline assignment: CDR1 SEHNR and CDR2 FQNEAQ (reference sequence). CDR3 nucleotide sequence: TGTGCCAGCAGCTTGGTGGAGAACACTGAAGCTTTCTTT. Translation gives CASSLVENTEAFF.

On this clone itself: An end of the junction differs from the germline gene, which may be a read error. In nucleotides, the CDR3 is TGTGCCAGCGACCACAACAGGACCTTT. Protein sequence: CASDHNRTF. The chain combines TRBV6-5 with TRBJ1-1, with D maybe TRBD1 (5 bases). The germline gives CDR1 MNHEY, CDR2 SVGAGI. The CDR3 is made up of 9 amino acids.

V is TRBV5-1 and J is TRBJ2-3; the match to TRBD1 covers 12 bases. The CDR3 is 14 amino acids. The germline V gene has CDR1 SGHRS and CDR2 YFSETQ. The V and J ends lost 9 bases and 5 bases, in that order; junction bases with no gene match: 7. CDR3 region: CATAGQGAGDTQYF. The CDR3 nucleotides read TGCGCCACTGCGGGACAGGGGGCTGGAGATACGCAGTATTTT.